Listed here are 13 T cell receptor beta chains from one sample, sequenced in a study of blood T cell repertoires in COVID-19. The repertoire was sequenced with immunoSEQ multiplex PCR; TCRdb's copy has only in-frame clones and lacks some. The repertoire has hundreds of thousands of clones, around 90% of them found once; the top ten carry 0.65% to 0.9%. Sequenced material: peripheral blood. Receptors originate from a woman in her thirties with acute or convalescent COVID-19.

The CDR3 DNA reads as TGTGCCAGTAGAGGTGGGCAGGGCCGCCGGGAGACCCAGTACTTC. Encoded protein: CASRGGQGRRETQYF. The chain combines TRBV19 with TRBJ2-5, with D tentatively TRBD1 (5 bases). Between the trimmed V and J ends, which lost 6 bases and 5 bases, there was a span of 19 bases. The length of the CDR3 is 15 residues. Germline V gene lookup returns CDR1 LNHDA and CDR2 SQIVND (reference sequence).

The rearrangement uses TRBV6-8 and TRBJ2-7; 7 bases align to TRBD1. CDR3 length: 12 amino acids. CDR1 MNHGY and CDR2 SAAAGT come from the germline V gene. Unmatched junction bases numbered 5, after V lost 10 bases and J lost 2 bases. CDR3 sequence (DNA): TGTGCCATCTGGACAGGAACCTACGAGCAGTACTTC. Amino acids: CAIWTGTYEQYF.

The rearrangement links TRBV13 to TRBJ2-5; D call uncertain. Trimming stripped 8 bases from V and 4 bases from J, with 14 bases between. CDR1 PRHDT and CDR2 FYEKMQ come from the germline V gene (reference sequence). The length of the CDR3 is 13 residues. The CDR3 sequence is CASVSTPGETQYF. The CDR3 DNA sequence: TGTGCCAGCGTCTCGACCCCGGGAGAGACCCAGTACTTC.

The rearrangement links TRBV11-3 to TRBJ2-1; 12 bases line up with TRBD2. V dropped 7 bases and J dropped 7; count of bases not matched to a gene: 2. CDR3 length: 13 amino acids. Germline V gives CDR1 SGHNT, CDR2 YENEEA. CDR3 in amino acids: CASKTSGGNEQFF. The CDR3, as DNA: TGTGCCAGCAAGACTAGCGGGGGTAATGAGCAGTTCTTC.

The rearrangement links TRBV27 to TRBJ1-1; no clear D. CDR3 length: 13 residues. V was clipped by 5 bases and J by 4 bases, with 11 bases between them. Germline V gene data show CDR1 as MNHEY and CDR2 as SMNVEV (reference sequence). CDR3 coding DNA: TGTGCCAGCAGTCTGAGGGCTAGCACTGAAGCTTTCTTT. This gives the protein CASSLRASTEAFF.

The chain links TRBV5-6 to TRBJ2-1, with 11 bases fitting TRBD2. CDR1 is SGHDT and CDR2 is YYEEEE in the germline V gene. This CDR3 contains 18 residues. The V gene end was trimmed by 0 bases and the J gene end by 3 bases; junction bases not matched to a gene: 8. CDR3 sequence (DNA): TGTGCCAGCAGCTTGGCGGGGACTAGCGGACTCCACTACAATGAGCAGTTCTTC. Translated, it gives CASSLAGTSGLHYNEQFF.

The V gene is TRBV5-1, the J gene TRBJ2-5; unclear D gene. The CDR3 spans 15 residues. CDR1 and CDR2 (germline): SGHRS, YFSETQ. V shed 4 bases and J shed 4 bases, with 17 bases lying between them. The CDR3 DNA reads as TGCGCCAGCAGCGAGGAGCCCAATTTTATAGAGACCCAGTACTTC. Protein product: CASSEEPNFIETQYF.

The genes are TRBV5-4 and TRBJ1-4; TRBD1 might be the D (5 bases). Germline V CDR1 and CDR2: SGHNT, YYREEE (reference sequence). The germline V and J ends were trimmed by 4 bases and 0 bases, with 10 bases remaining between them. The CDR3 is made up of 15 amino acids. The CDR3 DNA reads TGTGCCAGCAGCGGGGCTGGGCCAACTAATGAAAAACTGTTTTTT. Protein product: CASSGAGPTNEKLFF.

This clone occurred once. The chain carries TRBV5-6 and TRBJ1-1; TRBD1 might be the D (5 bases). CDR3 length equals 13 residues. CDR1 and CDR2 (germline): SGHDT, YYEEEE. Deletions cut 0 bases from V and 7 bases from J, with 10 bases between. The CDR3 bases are TGTGCCAGCAGCTTGGCTGCAGGGATTGAAGCTTTCTTT. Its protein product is CASSLAAGIEAFF.

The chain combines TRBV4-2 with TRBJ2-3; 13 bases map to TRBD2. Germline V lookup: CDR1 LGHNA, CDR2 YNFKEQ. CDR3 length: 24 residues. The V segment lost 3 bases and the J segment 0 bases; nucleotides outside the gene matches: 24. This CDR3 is CASSHTTAVPSRTSGGSSTDTQYF. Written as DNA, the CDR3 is TGTGCCAGCAGCCACACGACGGCGGTCCCGTCCAGGACTAGCGGGGGTTCTAGCACAGATACGCAGTATTTT.

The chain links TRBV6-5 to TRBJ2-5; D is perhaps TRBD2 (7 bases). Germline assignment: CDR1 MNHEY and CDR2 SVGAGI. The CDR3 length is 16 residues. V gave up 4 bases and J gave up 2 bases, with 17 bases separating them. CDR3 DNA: TGTGCCAGCAGTTCCCTGGGGGGGGCCCGACAAGAGACCCAGTACTTC. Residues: CASSSLGGARQETQYF.

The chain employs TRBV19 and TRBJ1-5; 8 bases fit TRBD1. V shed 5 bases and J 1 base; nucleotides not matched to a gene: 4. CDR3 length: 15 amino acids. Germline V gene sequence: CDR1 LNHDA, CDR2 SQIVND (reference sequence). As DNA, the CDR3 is TGTGCCAGTAGTTTGACAGGGGTCAGCAATCAGCCCCAGCATTTT. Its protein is CASSLTGVSNQPQHF. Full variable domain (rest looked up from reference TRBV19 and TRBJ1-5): DGGITQSPKYLFRKEGQNVTLSCEQNLNHDAMYWYRQDPGQGLRLIYYSQIVNDFQKGDIAEGYSVSREKKESFPLTVTSAQKNPTAFYLCASSLTGVSNQPQHFGDGTRLSIL.

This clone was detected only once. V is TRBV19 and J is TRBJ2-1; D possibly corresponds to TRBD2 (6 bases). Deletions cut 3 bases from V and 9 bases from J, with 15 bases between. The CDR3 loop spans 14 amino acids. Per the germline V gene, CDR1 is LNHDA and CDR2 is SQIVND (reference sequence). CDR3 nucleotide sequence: TGTGCCAGTAGTATTCTCCGGGAGTCGGTTGAGCAGTTCTTC. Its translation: CASSILRESVEQFF.